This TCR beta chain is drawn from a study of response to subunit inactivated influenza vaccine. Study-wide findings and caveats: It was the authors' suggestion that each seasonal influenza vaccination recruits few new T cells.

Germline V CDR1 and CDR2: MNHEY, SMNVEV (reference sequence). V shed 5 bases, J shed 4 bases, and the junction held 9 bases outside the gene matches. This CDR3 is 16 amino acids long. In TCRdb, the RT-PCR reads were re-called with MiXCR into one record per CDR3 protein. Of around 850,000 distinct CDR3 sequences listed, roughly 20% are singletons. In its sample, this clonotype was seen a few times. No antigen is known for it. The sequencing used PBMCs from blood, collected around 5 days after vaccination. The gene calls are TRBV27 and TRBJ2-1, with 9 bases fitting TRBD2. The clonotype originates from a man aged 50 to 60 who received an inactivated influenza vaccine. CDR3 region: CASSPAVAGVYNEQFF. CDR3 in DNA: TGTGCCAGCAGTCCTGCCGTAGCGGGGGTGTACAATGAGCAGTTCTTC.